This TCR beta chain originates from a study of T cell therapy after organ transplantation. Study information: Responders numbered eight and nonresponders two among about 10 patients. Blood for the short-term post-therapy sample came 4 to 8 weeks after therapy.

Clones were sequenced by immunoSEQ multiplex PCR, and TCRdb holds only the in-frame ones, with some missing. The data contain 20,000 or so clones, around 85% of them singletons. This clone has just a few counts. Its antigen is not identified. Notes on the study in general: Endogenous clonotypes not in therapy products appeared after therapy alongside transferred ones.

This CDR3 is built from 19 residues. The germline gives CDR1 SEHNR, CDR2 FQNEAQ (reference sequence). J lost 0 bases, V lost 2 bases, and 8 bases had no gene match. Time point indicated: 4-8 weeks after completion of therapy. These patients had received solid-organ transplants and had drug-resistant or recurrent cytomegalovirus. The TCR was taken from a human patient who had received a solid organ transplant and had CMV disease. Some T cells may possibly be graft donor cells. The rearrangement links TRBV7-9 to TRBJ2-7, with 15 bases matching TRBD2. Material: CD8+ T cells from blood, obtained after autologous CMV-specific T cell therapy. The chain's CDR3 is CASSLFGTSGGQPSYEQYF. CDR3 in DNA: TGTGCCAGCAGCTTATTCGGGACTAGCGGGGGGCAACCCTCCTACGAGCAGTACTTC.